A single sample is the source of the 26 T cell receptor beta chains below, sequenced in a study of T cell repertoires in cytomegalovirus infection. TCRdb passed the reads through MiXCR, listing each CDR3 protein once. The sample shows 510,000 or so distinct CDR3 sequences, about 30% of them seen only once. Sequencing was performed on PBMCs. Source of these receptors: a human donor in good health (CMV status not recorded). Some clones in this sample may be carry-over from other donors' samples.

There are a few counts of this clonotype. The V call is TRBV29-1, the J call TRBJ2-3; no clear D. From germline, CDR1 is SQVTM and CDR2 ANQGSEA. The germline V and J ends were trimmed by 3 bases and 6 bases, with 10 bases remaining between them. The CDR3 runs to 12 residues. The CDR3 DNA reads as TGCAGCGTTGATGTGGGCCCGGATACGCAGTATTTT. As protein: CSVDVGPDTQYF.

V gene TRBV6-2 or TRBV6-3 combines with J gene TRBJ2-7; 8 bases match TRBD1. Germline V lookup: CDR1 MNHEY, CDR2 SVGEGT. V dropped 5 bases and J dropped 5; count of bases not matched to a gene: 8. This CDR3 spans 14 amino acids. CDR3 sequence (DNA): TGTGCCAGCAGTCATGACAGGGGAGCGGACGAGCAGTACGTC. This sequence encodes CASSHDRGADEQYV.

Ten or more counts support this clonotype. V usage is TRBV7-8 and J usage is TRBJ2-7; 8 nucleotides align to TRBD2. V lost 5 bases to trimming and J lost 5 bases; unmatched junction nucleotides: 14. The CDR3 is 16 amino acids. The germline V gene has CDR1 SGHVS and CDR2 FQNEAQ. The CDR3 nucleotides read TGTGCCAGCAGCGCCCTAGGGAGCGGGAGCTTCAACGAGCAGTACTTC. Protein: CASSALGSGSFNEQYF.

The CDR3 is CSGGFLNTEAFF. The DNA for the CDR3 is TGCAGCGGGGGTTTTCTGAACACTGAAGCTTTCTTT. The V and J genes are TRBV29-1 and TRBJ1-1; no reliable D call. This CDR3 has 12 amino acids. V gave up 7 bases and J gave up 0 bases, with 9 bases separating them. Germline loops: CDR1 SQVTM, CDR2 ANQGSEA.

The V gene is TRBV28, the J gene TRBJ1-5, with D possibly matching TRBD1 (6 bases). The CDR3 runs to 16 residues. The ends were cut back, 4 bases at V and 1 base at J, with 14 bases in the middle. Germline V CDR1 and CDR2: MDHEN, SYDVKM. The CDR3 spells CASSSKTGRSNQPQHF. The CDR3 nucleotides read TGTGCCAGCAGTTCCAAGACAGGTCGGAGCAATCAGCCCCAGCATTTT.

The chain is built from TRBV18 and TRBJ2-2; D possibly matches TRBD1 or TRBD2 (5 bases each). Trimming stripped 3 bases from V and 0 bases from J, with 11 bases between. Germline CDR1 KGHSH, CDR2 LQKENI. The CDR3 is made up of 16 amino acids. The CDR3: CASSPGTRANTGELFF. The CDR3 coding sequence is TGTGCCAGCTCACCGGGGACGAGAGCGAACACCGGGGAGCTGTTTTTT.

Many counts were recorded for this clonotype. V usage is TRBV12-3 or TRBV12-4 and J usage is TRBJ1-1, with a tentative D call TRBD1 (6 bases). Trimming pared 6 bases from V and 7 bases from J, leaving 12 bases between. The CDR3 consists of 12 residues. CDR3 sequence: CASSTGTGEAFF. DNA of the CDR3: TGTGCCAGCAGCACAGGGACGGGTGAAGCTTTCTTT.

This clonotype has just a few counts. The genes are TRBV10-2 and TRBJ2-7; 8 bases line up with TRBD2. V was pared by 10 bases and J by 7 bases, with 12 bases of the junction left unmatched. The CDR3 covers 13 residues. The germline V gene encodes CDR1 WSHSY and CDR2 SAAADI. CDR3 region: CATAAAGVGEQYV. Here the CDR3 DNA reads TGCGCCACCGCAGCAGCGGGAGTGGGGGAGCAGTACGTC.

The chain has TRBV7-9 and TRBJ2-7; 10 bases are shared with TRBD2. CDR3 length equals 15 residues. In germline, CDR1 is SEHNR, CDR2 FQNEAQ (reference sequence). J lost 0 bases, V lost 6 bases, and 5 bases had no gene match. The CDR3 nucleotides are TGTGCCAGCAGGGCCGGGACTAGCGCCTCCTACGAGCAGTACTTC. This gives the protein CASRAGTSASYEQYF.

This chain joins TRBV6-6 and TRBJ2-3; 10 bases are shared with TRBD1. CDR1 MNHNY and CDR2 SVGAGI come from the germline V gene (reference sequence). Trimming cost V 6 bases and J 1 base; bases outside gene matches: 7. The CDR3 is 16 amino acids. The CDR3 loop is CASSALGTGGTDTQYF. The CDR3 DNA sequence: TGTGCCAGCAGCGCCCTTGGGACAGGGGGCACAGATACGCAGTATTTT.

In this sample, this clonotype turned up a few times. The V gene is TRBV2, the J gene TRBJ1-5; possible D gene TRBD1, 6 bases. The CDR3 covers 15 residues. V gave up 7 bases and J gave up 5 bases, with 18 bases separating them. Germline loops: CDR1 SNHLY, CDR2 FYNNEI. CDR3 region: CASTPDSVSHQPQHF. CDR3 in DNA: TGTGCCAGCACTCCGGACAGCGTCTCTCATCAGCCCCAGCATTTT.

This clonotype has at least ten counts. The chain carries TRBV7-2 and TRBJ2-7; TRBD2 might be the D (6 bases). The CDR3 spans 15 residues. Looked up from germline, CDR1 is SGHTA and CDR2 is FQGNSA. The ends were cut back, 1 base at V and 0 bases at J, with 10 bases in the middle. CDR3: CASSLEAGPSYEQYV. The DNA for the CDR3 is TGTGCCAGCAGCTTAGAGGCGGGGCCCTCCTACGAGCAGTACGTC.

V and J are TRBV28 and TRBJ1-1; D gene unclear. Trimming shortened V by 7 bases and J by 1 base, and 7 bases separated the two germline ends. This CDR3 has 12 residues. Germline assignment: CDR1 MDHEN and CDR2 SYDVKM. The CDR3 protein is CASMVANTEAFF. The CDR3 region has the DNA TGTGCCAGCATGGTAGCGAACACTGAAGCTTTCTTT.

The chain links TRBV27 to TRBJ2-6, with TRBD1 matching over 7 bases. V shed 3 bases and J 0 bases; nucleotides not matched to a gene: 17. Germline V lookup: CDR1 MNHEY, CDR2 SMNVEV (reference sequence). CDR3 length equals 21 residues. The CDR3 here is CASSFLFRPGQPISGANVLTF. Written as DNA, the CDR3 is TGTGCCAGCAGTTTCCTCTTTCGCCCGGGACAGCCGATCTCTGGGGCCAACGTCCTGACTTTC. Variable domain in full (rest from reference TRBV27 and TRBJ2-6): EAQVTQNPRYLITVTGKKLTVTCSQNMNHEYMSWYRQDPGLGLRQIYYSMNVEVTDKGDVPEGYKVSRKEKRNFPLILESPSPNQTSLYFCASSFLFRPGQPISGANVLTFGAGSRLTVL.

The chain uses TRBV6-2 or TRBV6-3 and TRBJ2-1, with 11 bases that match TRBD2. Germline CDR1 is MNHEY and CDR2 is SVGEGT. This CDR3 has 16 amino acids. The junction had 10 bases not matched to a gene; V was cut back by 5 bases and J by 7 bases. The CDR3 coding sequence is TGTGCCAGCAGTAAGACGCTAGCGGGAGGCAAGAATGAGCAGTTCTTC. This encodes CASSKTLAGGKNEQFF.

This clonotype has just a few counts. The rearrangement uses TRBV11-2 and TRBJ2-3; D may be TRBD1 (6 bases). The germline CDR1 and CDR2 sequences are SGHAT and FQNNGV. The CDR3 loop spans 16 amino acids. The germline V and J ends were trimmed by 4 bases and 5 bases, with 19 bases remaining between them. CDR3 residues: CASSSLQGHERDTQYF. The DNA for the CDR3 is TGTGCCAGCAGCTCGTTACAGGGCCATGAGAGAGATACGCAGTATTTT. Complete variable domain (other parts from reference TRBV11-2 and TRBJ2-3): EAGVAQSPRYKIIEKRQSVAFWCNPISGHATLYWYQQILGQGPKLLIQFQNNGVVDDSQLPKDRFSAERLKGVDSTLKIQPAKLEDSAVYLCASSSLQGHERDTQYFGPGTRLTVL.

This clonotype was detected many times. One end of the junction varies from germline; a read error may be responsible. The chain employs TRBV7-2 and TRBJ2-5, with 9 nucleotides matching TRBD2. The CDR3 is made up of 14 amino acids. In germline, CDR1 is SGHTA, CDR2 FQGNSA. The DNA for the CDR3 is TGTGCCAGCAGTTTAGCGGGAGTGGCAGAGACCCAGTACTTC. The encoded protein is CASSLAGVAETQYF.

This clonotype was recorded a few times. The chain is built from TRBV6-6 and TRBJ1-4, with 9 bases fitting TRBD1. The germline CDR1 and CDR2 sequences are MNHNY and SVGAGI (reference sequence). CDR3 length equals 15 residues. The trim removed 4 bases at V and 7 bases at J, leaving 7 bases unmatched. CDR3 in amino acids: CASSFTGGEGEKLFF. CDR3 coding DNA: TGTGCCAGCAGTTTTACAGGGGGCGAAGGTGAAAAACTGTTTTTT.

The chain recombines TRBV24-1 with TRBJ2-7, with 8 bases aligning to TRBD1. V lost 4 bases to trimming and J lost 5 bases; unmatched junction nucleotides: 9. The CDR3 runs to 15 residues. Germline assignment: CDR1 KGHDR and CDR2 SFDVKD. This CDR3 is CATSDPGGGKNEQYF. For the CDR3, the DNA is TGTGCCACCAGTGACCCAGGGGGCGGTAAAAACGAGCAGTACTTC.

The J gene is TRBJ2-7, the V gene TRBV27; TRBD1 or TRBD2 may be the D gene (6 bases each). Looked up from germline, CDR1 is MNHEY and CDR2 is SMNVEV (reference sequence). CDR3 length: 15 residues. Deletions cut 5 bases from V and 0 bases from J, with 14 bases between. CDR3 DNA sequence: TGTGCCAGCAGTCGGGGGCCGCCGATCTCCTACGAGCAGTACTTC. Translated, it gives CASSRGPPISYEQYF.

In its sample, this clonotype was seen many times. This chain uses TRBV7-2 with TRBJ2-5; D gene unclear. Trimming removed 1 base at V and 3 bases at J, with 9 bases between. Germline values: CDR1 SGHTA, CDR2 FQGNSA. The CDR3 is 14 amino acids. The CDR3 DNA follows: TGTGCCAGCAGCTTAGGGAGATACAAAGAGACCCAGTACTTC. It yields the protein CASSLGRYKETQYF.

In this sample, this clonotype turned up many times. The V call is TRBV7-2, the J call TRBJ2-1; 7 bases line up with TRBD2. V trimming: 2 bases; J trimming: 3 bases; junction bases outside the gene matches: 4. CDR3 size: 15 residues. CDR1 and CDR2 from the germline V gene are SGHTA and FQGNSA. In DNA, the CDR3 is TGTGCCAGCAGCTTAAGCCTAGCGGACTACAATGAGCAGTTCTTC. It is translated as CASSLSLADYNEQFF.

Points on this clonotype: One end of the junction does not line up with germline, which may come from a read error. CDR3 in amino acids: CASSLFGNSEAFF. The DNA of the CDR3 is TGTGCCAGCAGCCTCTTCGGAAACAGTGAAGCTTTCTTT. The chain joins TRBV12-3 or TRBV12-4 to TRBJ1-1; D is uncertain. The CDR3 consists of 13 residues.

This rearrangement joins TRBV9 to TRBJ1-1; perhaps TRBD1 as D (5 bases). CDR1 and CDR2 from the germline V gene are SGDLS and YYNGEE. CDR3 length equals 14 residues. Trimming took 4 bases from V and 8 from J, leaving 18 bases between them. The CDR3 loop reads CASSPGVEGTEAFF. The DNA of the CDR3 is TGTGCCAGCAGCCCCGGGGTGGAGGGGACGGAAGCTTTCTTT.

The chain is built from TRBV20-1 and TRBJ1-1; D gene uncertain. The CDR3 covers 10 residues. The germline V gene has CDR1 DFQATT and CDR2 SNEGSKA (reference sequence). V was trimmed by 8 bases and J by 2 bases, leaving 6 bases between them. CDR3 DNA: TGCAGTTCCCTTAACACTGAAGCTTTCTTT. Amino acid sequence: CSSLNTEAFF.

DNA for the CDR3: TGTGCCAGCAGCTTATCACTAGCGGGAGGGTACACCGGGGAGCTGTTTTTT. Protein sequence: CASSLSLAGGYTGELFF. This sequence joins TRBV11-1 and TRBJ2-2; 13 bases align to TRBD2. This CDR3 region has 17 residues. Per germline, CDR1 SGHAT and CDR2 FQDESV (reference sequence). With V trimmed by 2 bases and J by 3 bases, 3 bases remained unmatched.